The rows below give T cell receptor beta chains drawn from one sample of a study of HIV-infected patients and healthy controls. Using its own MiXCR run on the 5' RACE reads, TCRdb lists one record per CDR3 protein. This sample yields about 10,000 distinct CDR3 sequences, of which 5.5% to 6% are seen a single time; approximately 7.7% belongs to the top ten. The specimen sequenced was blood. Receptors were obtained from an adult in good health. Both conserved end residues are part of each CDR3. A D gene is named only where the DNA matches it firmly. Only part of the rows carry a size: once, few, many, or a class if the clone is expanded.

d_call,clone_size,j_call,v_call,cdr3_nt,cdr3_aa
TRBD1,medium-sized,TRBJ1-2,TRBV2,TGTGCCAGCAGTGAGGGACAGGGGAACTATGGCTACACCTTC,CASSEGQGNYGYTF
.,.,TRBJ2-5,TRBV18,TGTGCCAGCTCGCCACAGGGATTGGAGACCCAGTACTTC,CASSPQGLETQYF
TRBD1,medium-sized,TRBJ1-2,TRBV5-1,TGCGCCAGCAGCTCCGGGACAGGCGATAGAGGCTCAGGCCCCTACACCTTC,CASSSGTGDRGSGPYTF
TRBD1,medium-sized,TRBJ1-5,TRBV7-9,TGTGCCAGCAGCCAGCAAGGGACAGGGCATCAGCCCCAGCATTTT,CASSQQGTGHQPQHF
.,medium-sized,TRBJ2-3,TRBV5-6,TGTGCCAGCAGCTTGCGCGGCGGACGCGGGACCACAGATACGCAGTATTTT,CASSLRGGRGTTDTQYF
.,many,TRBJ1-5,TRBV3-1,TGTGCCAGCAGCCAACAGGGTAATCAGCCCCAGCATTTT,CASSQQGNQPQHF
.,.,TRBJ2-7,TRBV27,TGTGCCAGCAGTAGCAGTCCGGAAGAGCAGTACTTC,CASSSSPEEQYF
TRBD2,.,TRBJ2-7,TRBV6-2/TRBV6-3,TGTGCCAGCAGTACCCGGACTAGCGGATCCCTCTATTCCTACGAGCAGTACTTC,CASSTRTSGSLYSYEQYF
.,medium-sized,TRBJ1-3,TRBV11-3,TGTGCCAGCAGCCGAACCACGGGCTCTGGAAACACCATATATTTT,CASSRTTGSGNTIYF
.,many,TRBJ1-2,TRBV6-6,TGTGCCAGCAGTTACGCCAGGAACCAACCCTCAGGGTACTATGGCTACACCTTC,CASSYARNQPSGYYGYTF
.,medium-sized,TRBJ1-1,TRBV18,TGTGCCAGCTCACCCCTCGGCCGGAACACTGAAGCTTTCTTT,CASSPLGRNTEAFF
.,.,TRBJ1-4,TRBV2,TGTGCCAGCAGTGAGATCCGGGGGGCGGGGGAAAAACTGTTTTTT,CASSEIRGAGEKLFF
.,medium-sized,TRBJ2-5,TRBV20-1,TGCAGTGCTAGGGGCCGGGGAGCTACGGAGACCCAGTACTTC,CSARGRGATETQYF
TRBD2,medium-sized,TRBJ2-1,TRBV5-1,TGCGCCAGCAGCTTGGGGCTAGCGGTAGACAATGAGCAGTTCTTC,CASSLGLAVDNEQFF
.,medium-sized,TRBJ2-6,TRBV7-9,TGTGCCAGCAACTCTGGGGCCAACGTCCTGACTTTC,CASNSGANVLTF
.,medium-sized,TRBJ1-2,TRBV12-3/TRBV12-4,TGTGCCAGCAGTTTAAACCCCTATGGCTACACCTTC,CASSLNPYGYTF
.,few,TRBJ2-2,TRBV30,TGTGCCGGAGGGGGCGGCCCGAACACCGGGGAGCTGTTTTTT,CAGGGGPNTGELFF
TRBD1,few,TRBJ2-1,TRBV30,TGTGCCTGGAGTGACCCCCGGGACAGGGGGCGCACTGAGCAGTTCTTC,CAWSDPRDRGRTEQFF
.,medium-sized,TRBJ1-2,TRBV5-1,TGCGCCAGCAGCTTGGGAATAACAGAAGCTAACTATGGCTACACCTTC,CASSLGITEANYGYTF
.,medium-sized,TRBJ2-6,TRBV7-8,TGTGCCAGCAGCTACTCCAGGGGTCCTGGGGCCAACGTCCTGACTTTC,CASSYSRGPGANVLTF
.,medium-sized,TRBJ2-7,TRBV20-1,TGCAGTGCTCCGGGACCGGGGGTTCGGGAGCAGTACTTC,CSAPGPGVREQYF
.,many,TRBJ1-5,TRBV6-1,TGTGCCAGCGGGGACTGGGGCCAGCATTTT,CASGDWGQHF
.,many,TRBJ1-1,TRBV4-2,TGTGCCAGCAGCCATGGACCCGCCGCCGGCGAGACTGAAGCTTTCTTT,CASSHGPAAGETEAFF
.,few,TRBJ2-5,TRBV20-1,TGCAGTGCTAGAGATTGGCAGGGGCATAAAGAGACCCAGTACTTC,CSARDWQGHKETQYF
.,medium-sized,TRBJ1-3,TRBV29-1,TGCAGCGTTGAGGAGGAAGGTGAGCTGGCTGGAAACACCATATATTTT,CSVEEEGELAGNTIYF
TRBD2,few,TRBJ2-1,TRBV11-2,TGTGCCAGCAGCCCACAACTAGCGGGATTGTACAATGAGCAGTTCTTC,CASSPQLAGLYNEQFF
.,medium-sized,TRBJ2-2,TRBV7-9,TGTGCCAGCAGCTTCGGGCAGGATAACACCGGGGAGCTGTTTTTT,CASSFGQDNTGELFF
TRBD1,few,TRBJ2-5,TRBV7-2,TGTGCCAGCAGCCCCCAGACAGGGCAAGAGACCCAGTACTTC,CASSPQTGQETQYF
.,many,TRBJ2-1,TRBV28,TGTGCCAGCAGTCGGGCAGGAGTCTGGAGCTCCTACAATGAGCAGTTCTTC,CASSRAGVWSSYNEQFF
.,medium-sized,TRBJ1-1,TRBV20-1,TGCAGTGCTAGACCTCCTAGGTCGGGAGGGACTGAAGCTTTCTTT,CSARPPRSGGTEAFF
.,many,TRBJ1-6,TRBV25-1,TGTGCCAGCAGTGGCCGCCGGGACTCCCATTATAATTCACCCCTCCACTTT,CASSGRRDSHYNSPLHF
TRBD2,many,TRBJ2-7,TRBV28,TGTGCCAGCAATATAGCGGGAGGCCCCCTCACCTACGAGCAGTACTTC,CASNIAGGPLTYEQYF
TRBD1,few,TRBJ2-5,TRBV5-4,TGTGCCAGCAGCCAAAGGACAGGGGAAGAGACCCAGTACTTC,CASSQRTGEETQYF
TRBD2,.,TRBJ2-6,TRBV12-3/TRBV12-4,TGTGCCAGCAGTTTAGTAAGGCTCAGGGGACTAGCGGGAGCCAGTGGGGCCAACGTCCTGACTTTC,CASSLVRLRGLAGASGANVLTF
TRBD1,many,TRBJ1-6,TRBV5-6,TGTGCCAGCCGGTCGACAGGGGGACCTTCACCCCTCCACTTT,CASRSTGGPSPLHF
.,many,TRBJ1-5,TRBV29-1,TGCAGCGTTGAAGAGGGTTCGAATCAGCCCCAGCATTTT,CSVEEGSNQPQHF
.,medium-sized,TRBJ1-2,TRBV12-3/TRBV12-4,TGTGCCAGCAGTTTGGAGCCCCCGGGCCATGGCTACACCTTC,CASSLEPPGHGYTF
.,many,TRBJ1-5,TRBV28,TGTGCCAGCAGGCCGAGTGGTATAGGCTCCAATCAGCCCCAGCATTTT,CASRPSGIGSNQPQHF
.,medium-sized,TRBJ2-3,TRBV7-2,TGTGCCAGCAGCTCCGGCCAAAGTACGCAGTATTTT,CASSSGQSTQYF
.,medium-sized,TRBJ2-3,TRBV11-3,TGTGCCAGCAGCTTAGGTGGTGACTTCACAGATACGCAGTATTTT,CASSLGGDFTDTQYF
.,few,TRBJ2-7,TRBV3-1,TGTGCCAGCAGCCGTACAGTGCTCGGAGACTACGAGCAGTACTTC,CASSRTVLGDYEQYF
.,.,TRBJ2-3,TRBV10-1,TGCGCCAGCAGTGAGCTCCCCCTAAAAGGTGCCGCAGATACGCAGTATTTT,CASSELPLKGAADTQYF